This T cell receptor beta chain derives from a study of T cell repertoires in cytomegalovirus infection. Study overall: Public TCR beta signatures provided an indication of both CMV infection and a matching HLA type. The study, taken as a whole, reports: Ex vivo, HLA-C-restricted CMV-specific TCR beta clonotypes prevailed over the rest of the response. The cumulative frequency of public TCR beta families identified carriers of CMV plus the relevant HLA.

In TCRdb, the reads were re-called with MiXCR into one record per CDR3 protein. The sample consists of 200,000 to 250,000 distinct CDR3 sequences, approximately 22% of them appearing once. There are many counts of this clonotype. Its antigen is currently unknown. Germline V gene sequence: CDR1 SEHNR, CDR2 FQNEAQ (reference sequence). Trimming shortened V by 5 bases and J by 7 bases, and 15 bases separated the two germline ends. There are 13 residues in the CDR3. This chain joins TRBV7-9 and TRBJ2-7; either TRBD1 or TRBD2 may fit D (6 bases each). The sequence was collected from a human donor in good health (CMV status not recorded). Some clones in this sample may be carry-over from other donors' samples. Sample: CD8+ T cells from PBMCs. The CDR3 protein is CASSPPGGREQYF. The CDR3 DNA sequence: TGTGCCAGCAGCCCACCCGGGGGCAGGGAGCAGTACTTC.